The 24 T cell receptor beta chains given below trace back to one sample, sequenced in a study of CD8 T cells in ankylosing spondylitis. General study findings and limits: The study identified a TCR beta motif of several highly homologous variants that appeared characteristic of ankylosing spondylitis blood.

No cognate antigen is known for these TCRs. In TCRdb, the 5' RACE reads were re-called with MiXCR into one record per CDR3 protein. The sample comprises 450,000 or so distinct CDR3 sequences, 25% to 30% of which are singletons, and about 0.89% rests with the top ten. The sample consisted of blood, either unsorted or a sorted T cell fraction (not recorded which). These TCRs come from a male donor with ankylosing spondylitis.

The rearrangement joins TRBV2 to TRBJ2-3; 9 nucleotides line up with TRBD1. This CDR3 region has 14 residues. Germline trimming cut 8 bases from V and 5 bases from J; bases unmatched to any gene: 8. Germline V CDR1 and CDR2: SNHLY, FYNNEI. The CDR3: CASRRDRAGDTQYF. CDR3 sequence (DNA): TGTGCCAGCCGACGGGACAGGGCGGGAGATACGCAGTATTTT.

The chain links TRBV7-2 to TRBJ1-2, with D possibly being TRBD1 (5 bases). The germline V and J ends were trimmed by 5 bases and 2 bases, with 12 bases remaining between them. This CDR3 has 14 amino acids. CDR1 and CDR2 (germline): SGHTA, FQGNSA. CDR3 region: CASSPETVNYGYTF. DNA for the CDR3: TGTGCCAGCAGCCCAGAGACAGTGAACTATGGCTACACCTTC.

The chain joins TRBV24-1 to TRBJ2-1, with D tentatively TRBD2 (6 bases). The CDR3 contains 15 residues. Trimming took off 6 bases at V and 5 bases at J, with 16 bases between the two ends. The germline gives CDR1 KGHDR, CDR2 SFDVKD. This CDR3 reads CATSLAGSGDNEQFF. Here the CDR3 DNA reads TGTGCCACCAGTCTCGCAGGTAGCGGAGACAATGAGCAGTTCTTC.

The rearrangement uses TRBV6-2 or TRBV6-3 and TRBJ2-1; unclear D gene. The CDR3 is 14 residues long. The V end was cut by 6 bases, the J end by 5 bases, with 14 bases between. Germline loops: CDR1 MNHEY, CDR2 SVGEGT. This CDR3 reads CASSDPPTHNEQFF. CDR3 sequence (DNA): TGTGCCAGCAGCGACCCGCCCACCCACAATGAGCAGTTCTTC.

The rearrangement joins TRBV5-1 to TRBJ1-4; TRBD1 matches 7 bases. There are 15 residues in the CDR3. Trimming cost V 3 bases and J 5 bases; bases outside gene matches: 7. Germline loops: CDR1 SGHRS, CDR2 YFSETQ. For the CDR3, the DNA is TGCGCCAGCAGCTCGCAGACAGGGAGGAATGAAAAACTGTTTTTT. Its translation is CASSSQTGRNEKLFF.

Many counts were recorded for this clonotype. The CDR3 DNA reads as TGTGCCAGCAGCGTCGTTTACGGCACTGAAGCTTTCTTT. It codes for CASSVVYGTEAFF. The chain has TRBV11-3 and TRBJ1-1; D gene uncertain. Trimming removed 5 bases at V and 4 bases at J, with 11 bases between. This CDR3 comprises 13 residues. Germline assignment: CDR1 SGHNT and CDR2 YENEEA.

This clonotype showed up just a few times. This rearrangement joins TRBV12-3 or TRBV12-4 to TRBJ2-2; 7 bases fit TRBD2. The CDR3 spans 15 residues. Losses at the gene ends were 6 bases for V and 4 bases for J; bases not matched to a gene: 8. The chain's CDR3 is CASSPTSVSTGELFF. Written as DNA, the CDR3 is TGTGCCAGCAGCCCTACTAGCGTTTCCACCGGGGAGCTGTTTTTT.

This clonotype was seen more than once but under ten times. CDR3 protein: CASSLAHQEGHAFF. DNA for the CDR3: TGCGCCAGCAGCTTGGCCCACCAAGAGGGTCATGCTTTCTTT. The chain uses TRBV5-1 and TRBJ1-1; no firm D call. V was cut by 0 bases and J by 11 bases, with 17 bases left in between. The CDR3 loop spans 14 amino acids. Germline loops: CDR1 SGHRS, CDR2 YFSETQ.

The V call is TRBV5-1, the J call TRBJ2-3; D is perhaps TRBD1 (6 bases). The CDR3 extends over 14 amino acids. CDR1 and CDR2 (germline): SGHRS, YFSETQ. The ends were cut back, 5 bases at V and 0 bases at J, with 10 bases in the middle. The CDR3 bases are TGCGCCAGCAGGGGACAAAGAAGCACAGATACGCAGTATTTT. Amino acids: CASRGQRSTDTQYF.

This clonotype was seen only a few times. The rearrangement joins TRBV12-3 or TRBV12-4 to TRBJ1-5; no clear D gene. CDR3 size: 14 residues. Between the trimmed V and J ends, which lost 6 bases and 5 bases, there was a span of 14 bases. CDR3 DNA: TGTGCCAGCAGCCCCGACCCACAGCATCAGCCCCAGCATTTT. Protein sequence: CASSPDPQHQPQHF.

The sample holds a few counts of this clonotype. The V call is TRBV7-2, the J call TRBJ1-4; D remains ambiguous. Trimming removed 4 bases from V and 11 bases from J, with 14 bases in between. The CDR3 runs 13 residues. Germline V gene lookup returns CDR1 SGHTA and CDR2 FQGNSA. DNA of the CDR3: TGTGCCAGCAGCTCCCCGTCGAGCTCTAAACTGTTTTTT. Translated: CASSSPSSSKLFF.

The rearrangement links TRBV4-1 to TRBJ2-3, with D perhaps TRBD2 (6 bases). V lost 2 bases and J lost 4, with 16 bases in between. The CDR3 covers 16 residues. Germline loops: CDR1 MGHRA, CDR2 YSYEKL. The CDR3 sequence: CASSQSTGVGADTQYF. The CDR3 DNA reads TGCGCCAGCAGCCAATCGACGGGAGTGGGGGCAGATACGCAGTATTTT.

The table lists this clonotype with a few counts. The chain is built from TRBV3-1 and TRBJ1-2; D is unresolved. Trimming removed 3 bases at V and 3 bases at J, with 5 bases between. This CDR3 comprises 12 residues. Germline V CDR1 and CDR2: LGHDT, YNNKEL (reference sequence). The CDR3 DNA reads TGTGCCAGCAGCCAGGTAGACTATGGCTACACCTTC. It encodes CASSQVDYGYTF. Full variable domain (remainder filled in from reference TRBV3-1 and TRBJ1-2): DTAVSQTPKYLVTQMGNDKSIKCEQNLGHDTMYWYKQDSKKFLKIMFSYNNKELIINETVPNRFSPKSPDKAHLNLHINSLELGDSAVYFCASSQVDYGYTFGSGTRLTVV.

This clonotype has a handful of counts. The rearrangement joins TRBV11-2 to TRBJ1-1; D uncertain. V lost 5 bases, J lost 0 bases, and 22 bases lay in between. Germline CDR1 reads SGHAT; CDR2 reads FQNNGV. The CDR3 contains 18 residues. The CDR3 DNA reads TGTGCCAGCAGCCCCCGGGGAAGGCCTAATTCCGTGAACACTGAAGCTTTCTTT. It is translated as CASSPRGRPNSVNTEAFF.

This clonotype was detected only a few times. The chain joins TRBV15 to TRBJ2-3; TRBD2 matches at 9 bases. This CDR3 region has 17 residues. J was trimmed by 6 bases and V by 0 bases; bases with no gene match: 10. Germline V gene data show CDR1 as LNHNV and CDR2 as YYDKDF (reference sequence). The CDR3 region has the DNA TGTGCCACCAGCAGAGAGTGGGGACTAGCTGGAGGGGATACGCAGTATTTT. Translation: CATSREWGLAGGDTQYF.

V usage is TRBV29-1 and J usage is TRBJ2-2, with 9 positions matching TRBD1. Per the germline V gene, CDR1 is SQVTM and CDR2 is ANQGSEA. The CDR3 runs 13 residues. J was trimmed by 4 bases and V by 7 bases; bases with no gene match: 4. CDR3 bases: TGCAGCGGGGGGACAGGGACCACCGGGGAGCTGTTTTTT. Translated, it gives CSGGTGTTGELFF.

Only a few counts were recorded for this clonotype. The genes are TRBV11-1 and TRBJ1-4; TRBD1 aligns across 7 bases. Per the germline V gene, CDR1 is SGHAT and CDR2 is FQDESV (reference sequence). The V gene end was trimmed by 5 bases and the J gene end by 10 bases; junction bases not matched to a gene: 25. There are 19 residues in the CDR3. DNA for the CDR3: TGTGCCAGCAGCCACTCCCGAGACAGGGTCCGTGAGGAAGACGGAAAACTGTTTTTT. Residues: CASSHSRDRVREEDGKLFF.

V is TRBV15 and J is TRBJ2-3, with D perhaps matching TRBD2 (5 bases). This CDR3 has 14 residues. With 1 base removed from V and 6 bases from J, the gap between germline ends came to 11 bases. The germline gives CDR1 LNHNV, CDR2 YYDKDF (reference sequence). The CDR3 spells CATSRGPGEDTQYF. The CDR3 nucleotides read TGTGCCACCAGCAGAGGTCCCGGGGAGGATACGCAGTATTTT.

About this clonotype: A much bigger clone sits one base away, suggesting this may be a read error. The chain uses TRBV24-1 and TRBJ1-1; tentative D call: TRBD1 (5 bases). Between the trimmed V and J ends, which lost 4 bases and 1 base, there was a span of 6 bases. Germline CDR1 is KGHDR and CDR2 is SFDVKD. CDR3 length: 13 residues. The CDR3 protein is CATSEGRNTEAFF. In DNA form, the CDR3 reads TGTGCCACCAGTGAGGGACGGAACACTGAAGCTTTCTTT.

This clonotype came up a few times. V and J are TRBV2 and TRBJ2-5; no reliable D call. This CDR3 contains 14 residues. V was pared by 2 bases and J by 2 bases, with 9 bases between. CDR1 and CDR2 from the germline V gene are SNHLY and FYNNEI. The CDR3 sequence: CASSELTAQETQYF. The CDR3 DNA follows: TGTGCCAGCAGTGAACTTACCGCTCAAGAGACCCAGTACTTC.

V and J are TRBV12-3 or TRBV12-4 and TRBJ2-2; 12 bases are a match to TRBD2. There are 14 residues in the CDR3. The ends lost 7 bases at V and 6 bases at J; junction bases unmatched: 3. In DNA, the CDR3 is TGTGCCAGCATTTCTAGCGGGAGGGCCGGGGAGCTGTTTTTT. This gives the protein CASISSGRAGELFF.

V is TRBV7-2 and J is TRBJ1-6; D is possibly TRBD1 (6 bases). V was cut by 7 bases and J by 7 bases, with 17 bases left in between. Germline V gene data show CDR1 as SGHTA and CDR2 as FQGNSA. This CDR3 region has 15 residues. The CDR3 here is CASTWDKSENSPLHF. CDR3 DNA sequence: TGTGCCAGCACCTGGGACAAAAGCGAGAATTCACCCCTCCACTTT. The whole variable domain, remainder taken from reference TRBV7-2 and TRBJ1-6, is GAGVSQSPSNKVTEKGKDVELRCDPISGHTALYWYRQSLGQGLEFLIYFQGNSAPDKSGLPSDRFSAERTGGSVSTLTIQRTQQEDSAVYLCASTWDKSENSPLHFGNGTRLTVT.

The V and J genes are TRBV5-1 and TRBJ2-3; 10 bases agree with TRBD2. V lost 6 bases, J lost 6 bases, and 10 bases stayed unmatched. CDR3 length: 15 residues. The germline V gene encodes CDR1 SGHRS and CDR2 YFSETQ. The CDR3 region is CASTSGTSDADTQYF. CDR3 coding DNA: TGCGCCAGCACCTCCGGGACTAGCGACGCGGATACGCAGTATTTT.

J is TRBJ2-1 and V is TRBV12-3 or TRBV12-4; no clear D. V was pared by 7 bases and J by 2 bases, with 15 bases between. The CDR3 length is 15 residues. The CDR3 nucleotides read TGTGCCAGCAACCCCGGATCTAACCCCTACAATGAGCAGTTCTTC. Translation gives CASNPGSNPYNEQFF.